A selection of T cell receptor beta chains follows, all from one sample in a study of T cells in Graves' hyperthyroidism and ophthalmopathy. TCRdb ran MiXCR on the multiplex PCR reads and lists one entry per CDR3 protein. The repertoire holds fewer than 450,000 distinct CDR3 sequences, with roughly a sixth as singletons. Sequenced input: blood. All receptors come from a woman aged 25 to 39 with Graves' hyperthyroidism that later progressed to Graves' ophthalmopathy. CDR3s include the opening cysteine and the closing phenylalanine or tryptophan. A D gene is named only where the DNA matches it firmly. Clone size is stated in some rows and not others, as once, few, many or a class when expanded.

clone size	D gene	J gene	V gene	CDR3 protein	CDR3 DNA
many	TRBD1	TRBJ1-1	TRBV20-1	CSASGGGPEAFF	TGCAGTGCCTCAGGGGGAGGCCCTGAAGCTTTCTTT
many	TRBD1	TRBJ2-2	TRBV6-5	CASSYNRGVGTGELFF	TGTGCCAGCAGTTACAACAGGGGGGTTGGCACCGGGGAGCTGTTTTTT
many	TRBD1	TRBJ2-1	TRBV20-1	CSARDRDRGLNEQFF	TGCAGTGCTAGAGATCGGGACAGGGGGCTCAATGAGCAGTTCTTC
.	.	TRBJ2-3	TRBV10-1	CASSPGPLTDTQYF	TGCGCCAGCAGCCCGGGACCGTTAACAGATACGCAGTATTTT
many	.	TRBJ1-1	TRBV10-1	CASSEGGRSEAFF	TGCGCCAGCAGTGAGGGGGGGCGCAGTGAAGCTTTCTTT
.	TRBD1	TRBJ1-3	TRBV11-2	CASSFSGGGNTIYF	TGTGCCAGCAGCTTTTCAGGGGGGGGAAACACCATATATTTT
many	TRBD2	TRBJ2-3	TRBV20-1	CSALPGLALDTQYF	TGCAGTGCCTTACCGGGACTAGCTTTGGATACGCAGTATTTT
.	.	TRBJ2-2	TRBV20-1	CSGGTSNTGELFF	TGCAGTGGAGGGACCTCGAACACCGGGGAGCTGTTTTTT
many	.	TRBJ2-2	TRBV5-1	CASSPREQPDTGELFF	TGCGCCAGCAGCCCCCGGGAACAGCCAGACACCGGGGAGCTGTTTTTT
.	TRBD1	TRBJ1-5	TRBV20-1	CSAREGQGSQPQHF	TGCAGTGCTAGAGAGGGACAGGGATCGCAGCCCCAGCATTTT
many	.	TRBJ2-5	TRBV3-1	CASSPLGPAGRQETQYF	TGTGCCAGCAGTCCCCTGGGTCCCGCGGGAAGGCAAGAGACCCAGTACTTC
many	TRBD1	TRBJ1-4	TRBV7-9	CASSPDRGDEKLFF	TGTGCCAGCAGCCCCGACAGGGGGGACGAAAAACTGTTTTTT
.	.	TRBJ1-1	TRBV6-5	CASSYSTGTRGSFF	TGTGCCAGCAGTTACTCGACCGGGACGCGGGGCAGTTTCTTT
.	.	TRBJ2-5	TRBV6-1	CASETGETQYF	TGTGCCAGCGAGACCGGGGAGACCCAGTACTTC
many	TRBD1	TRBJ1-5	TRBV3-1	CASSKRAGGQPQHF	TGTGCCAGCAGCAAAAGGGCAGGGGGTCAGCCCCAGCATTTT
many	.	TRBJ2-1	TRBV2	CASMWSSSYNEQFF	TGTGCCAGCATGTGGTCGAGCTCCTACAATGAGCAGTTCTTC
.	TRBD2	TRBJ2-7	TRBV7-9	CASSLAVMSGSGHEQYF	TGTGCCAGCAGCTTAGCGGTTATGAGCGGGAGTGGTCACGAGCAGTACTTC
.	.	TRBJ1-6	TRBV20-1	CSAGDYNSPLHF	TGCAGTGCTGGCGATTATAATTCACCCCTCCACTTT
many	TRBD1	TRBJ1-5	TRBV19	CASRRGRRWGQGSTNQPQHF	TGTGCCAGTAGGCGGGGACGGCGGTGGGGACAGGGGTCAACTAATCAGCCCCAGCATTTT
.	TRBD2	TRBJ2-1	TRBV7-9	CASSGIGSGGDDNEQFF	TGTGCCAGCAGCGGGATTGGTAGCGGGGGGGACGACAATGAGCAGTTCTTC
once	.	TRBJ1-3	TRBV19	CASSTSRDTSSGNTTYF	TGTGCCAGTAGTACTTCTCGGGACACGAGCTCTGGAAACACCACATATTTT
many	TRBD2	TRBJ2-2	TRBV24-1	CATSDPGRGNTGELFF	TGTGCCACCAGTGATCCTGGGAGGGGAAACACCGGGGAGCTGTTTTTT
few	.	TRBJ2-7	TRBV3-1	CASSQASGNEQYF	TGTGCCAGCAGCCAAGCATCAGGGAACGAGCAGTACTTC
few	TRBD1	TRBJ2-7	TRBV27	CASSLRQGREQYF	TGTGCCAGCTCGCTCCGACAGGGTCGCGAGCAGTACTTC
.	TRBD2	TRBJ2-3	TRBV12-3/TRBV12-4	CASSLGGRASGNTQYF	TGTGCCAGCAGTTTGGGGGGTAGGGCTAGCGGAAATACGCAGTATTTT
many	.	TRBJ1-1	TRBV6-1	CASSITVSGLVTEAFF	TGTGCCAGCAGTATCACCGTGTCAGGGCTGGTCACTGAAGCTTTCTTT
many	.	TRBJ1-4	TRBV7-8	CASSLWTADHEKLFF	TGTGCCAGCAGCCTCTGGACAGCCGACCATGAAAAACTGTTTTTT
many	.	TRBJ2-1	TRBV5-1	CASSLGSYNEQFF	TGCGCCAGCAGCTTAGGGTCCTACAATGAGCAGTTCTTC
many	.	TRBJ2-5	TRBV12-3/TRBV12-4	CASSPRGRGTRETQYF	TGTGCCAGCAGTCCCCGTGGCCGAGGGACGCGAGAGACCCAGTACTTC
.	TRBD1	TRBJ1-2	TRBV5-1	CASSARDRPNYGYTF	TGCGCCAGCAGCGCGAGGGACAGACCTAACTATGGCTACACCTTC
many	.	TRBJ1-2	TRBV19	CASSIDLDYGYTF	TGTGCCAGTAGTATAGACCTAGACTATGGCTACACCTTC
many	TRBD2	TRBJ2-1	TRBV2	CASFSGPRSSYNEQFF	TGTGCCAGTTTTAGCGGGCCCCGATCCTCCTACAATGAGCAGTTCTTC